Here is one TCR beta chain with its context. What it binds is unknown. The record originates from a study of T cell responses to AZD1222 COVID-19 vaccine. The study, taken as a whole, reports: Targeting of unmutated variant regions was reportedly seen in nearly half of spike-specific TCRs.

Pooled in the analysis were second doses at about 4 or about 12 weeks. The CDR3 totals 13 residues. V was shortened by 4 bases and J by 5 bases, with 12 bases between the two germline ends. Profiling relied on immunoSEQ multiplex PCR, and the TCRdb table lists in-frame clones only, not all of them. The data show 80,000 to 85,000 clones, 91% seen once. The specimen was peripheral blood, collected 28 days after the second AZD1222 dose. The TCR was taken from an adult who received the AZD1222 COVID-19 vaccine. The chain uses TRBV12-3 or TRBV12-4 and TRBJ2-7, with D hard to call. DNA of the CDR3: TGTGCCAGCAGTTACCCCGGTCGCAACGAGCAGTACTTC. Translation: CASSYPGRNEQYF.